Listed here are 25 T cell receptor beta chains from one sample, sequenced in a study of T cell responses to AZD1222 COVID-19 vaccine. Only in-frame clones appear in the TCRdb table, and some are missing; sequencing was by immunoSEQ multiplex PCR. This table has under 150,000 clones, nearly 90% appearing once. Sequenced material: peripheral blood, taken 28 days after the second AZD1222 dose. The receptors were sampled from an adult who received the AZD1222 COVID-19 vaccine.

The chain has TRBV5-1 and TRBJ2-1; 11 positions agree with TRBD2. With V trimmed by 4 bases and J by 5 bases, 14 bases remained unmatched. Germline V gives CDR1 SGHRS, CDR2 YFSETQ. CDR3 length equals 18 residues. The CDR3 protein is CASSRLGYSGRANNEQFF. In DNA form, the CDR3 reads TGCGCCAGCAGCCGGCTGGGGTATAGCGGGAGGGCGAACAATGAGCAGTTCTTC. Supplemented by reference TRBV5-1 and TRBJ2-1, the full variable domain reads KAGVTQTPRYLIKTRGQQVTLSCSPISGHRSVSWYQQTPGQGLQFLFEYFSETQRNKGNFPGRFSGRQFSNSRSEMNVSTLELGDSALYLCASSRLGYSGRANNEQFFGPGTRLTVL.

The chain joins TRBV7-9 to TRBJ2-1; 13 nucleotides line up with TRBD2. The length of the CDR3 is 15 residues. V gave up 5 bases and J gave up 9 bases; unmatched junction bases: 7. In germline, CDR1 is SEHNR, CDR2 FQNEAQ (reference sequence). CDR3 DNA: TGTGCCAGCAGCCTCGGACTAGCGGGAGCAGGTGAGCAGTTCTTC. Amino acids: CASSLGLAGAGEQFF.

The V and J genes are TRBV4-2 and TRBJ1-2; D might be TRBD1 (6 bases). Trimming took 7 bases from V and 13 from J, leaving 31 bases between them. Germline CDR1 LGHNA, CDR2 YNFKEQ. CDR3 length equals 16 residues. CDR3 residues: CASTLTIRALGAGCTF. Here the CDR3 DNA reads TGTGCCAGCACCCTTACGATCCGTGCGCTGGGGGCTGGATGCACCTTC.

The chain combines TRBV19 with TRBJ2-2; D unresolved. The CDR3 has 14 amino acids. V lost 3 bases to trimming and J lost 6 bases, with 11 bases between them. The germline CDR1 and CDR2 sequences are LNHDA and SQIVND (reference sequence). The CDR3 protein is CASSMYLGSGELFF. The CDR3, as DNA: TGTGCCAGTAGTATGTACCTAGGTTCCGGGGAGCTGTTTTTT.

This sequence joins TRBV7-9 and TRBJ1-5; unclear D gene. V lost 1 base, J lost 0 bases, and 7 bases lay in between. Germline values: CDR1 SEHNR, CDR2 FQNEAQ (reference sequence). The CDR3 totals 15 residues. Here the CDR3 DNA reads TGTGCCAGCAGCTTAGGGGAAGATAGCAATCAGCCCCAGCATTTT. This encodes CASSLGEDSNQPQHF.

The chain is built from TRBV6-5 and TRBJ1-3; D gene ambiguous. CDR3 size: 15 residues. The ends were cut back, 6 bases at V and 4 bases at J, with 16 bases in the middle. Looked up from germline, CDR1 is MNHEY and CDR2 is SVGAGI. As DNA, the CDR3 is TGTGCCAGCAGCCGCCTCGGGTCGACCGGAAACACCATATATTTT. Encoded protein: CASSRLGSTGNTIYF.

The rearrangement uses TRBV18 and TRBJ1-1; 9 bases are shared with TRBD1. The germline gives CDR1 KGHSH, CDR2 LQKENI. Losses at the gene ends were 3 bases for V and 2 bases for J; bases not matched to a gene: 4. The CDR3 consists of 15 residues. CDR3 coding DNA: TGTGCCAGCTCACCTCTGGGACAGGGAAACACTGAAGCTTTCTTT. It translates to CASSPLGQGNTEAFF.

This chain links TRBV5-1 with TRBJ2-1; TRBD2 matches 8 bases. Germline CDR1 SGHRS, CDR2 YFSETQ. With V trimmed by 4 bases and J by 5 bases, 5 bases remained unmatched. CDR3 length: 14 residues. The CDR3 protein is CASSVRGGNNEQFF. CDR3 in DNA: TGCGCCAGCAGCGTCCGGGGGGGTAACAATGAGCAGTTCTTC.

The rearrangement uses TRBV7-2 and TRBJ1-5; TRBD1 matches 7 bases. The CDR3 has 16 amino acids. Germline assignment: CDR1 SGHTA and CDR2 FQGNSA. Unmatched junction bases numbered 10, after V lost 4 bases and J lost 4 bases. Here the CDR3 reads CASSSRRQGLNQPQHF. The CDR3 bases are TGTGCCAGCAGCTCGAGACGACAGGGCCTAAATCAGCCCCAGCATTTT. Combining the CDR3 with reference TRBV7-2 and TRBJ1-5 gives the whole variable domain GAGVSQSPSNKVTEKGKDVELRCDPISGHTALYWYRQSLGQGLEFLIYFQGNSAPDKSGLPSDRFSAERTGGSVSTLTIQRTQQEDSAVYLCASSSRRQGLNQPQHFGDGTRLSIL.

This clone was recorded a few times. The CDR3 sequence is CASSLGDRGEAFF. In nucleotides, the CDR3 is TGTGCCAGCAGCCTAGGGGACAGGGGTGAAGCTTTCTTT. V usage is TRBV5-5 and J usage is TRBJ1-1, with 10 bases fitting TRBD1. This CDR3 is 13 amino acids long. Germline loops: CDR1 SGHKS, CDR2 YYEKEE (reference sequence). J was trimmed by 7 bases and V by 4 bases; bases with no gene match: 4. Supplemented by reference TRBV5-5 and TRBJ1-1, the full variable domain reads DAGVTQSPTHLIKTRGQQVTLRCSPISGHKSVSWYQQVLGQGPQFIFQYYEKEERGRGNFPDRFSARQFPNYSSELNVNALLLGDSALYLCASSLGDRGEAFFGQGTRLTVV.

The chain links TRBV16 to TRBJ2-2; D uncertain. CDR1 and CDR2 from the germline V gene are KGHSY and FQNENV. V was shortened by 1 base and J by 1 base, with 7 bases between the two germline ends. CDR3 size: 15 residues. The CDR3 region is CASSQFHGNTGELFF. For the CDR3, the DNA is TGTGCCAGCAGCCAATTTCATGGGAACACCGGGGAGCTGTTTTTT.

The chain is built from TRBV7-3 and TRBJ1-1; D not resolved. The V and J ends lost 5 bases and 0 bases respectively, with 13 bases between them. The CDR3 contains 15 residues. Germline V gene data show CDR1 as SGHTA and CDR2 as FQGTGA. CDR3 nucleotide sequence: TGTGCCAGCAGCCCAACGAGGGATTTGAACACTGAAGCTTTCTTT. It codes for CASSPTRDLNTEAFF.

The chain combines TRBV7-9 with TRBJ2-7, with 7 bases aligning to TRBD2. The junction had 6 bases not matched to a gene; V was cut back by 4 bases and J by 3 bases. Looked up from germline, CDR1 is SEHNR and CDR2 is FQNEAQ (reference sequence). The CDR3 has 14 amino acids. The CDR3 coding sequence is TGTGCCAGCAGCTACCGAGGACTAGTCTACGAGCAGTACTTC. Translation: CASSYRGLVYEQYF.

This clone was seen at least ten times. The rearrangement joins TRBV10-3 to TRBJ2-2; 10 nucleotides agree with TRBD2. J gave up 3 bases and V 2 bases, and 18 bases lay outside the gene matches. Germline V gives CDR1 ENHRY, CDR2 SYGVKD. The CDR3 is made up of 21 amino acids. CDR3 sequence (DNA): TGTGCCATCAGTGAGAGGAGGTGGGGAGACGGACTAGCGGATTACACCGGGGAGCTGTTTTTT. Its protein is CAISERRWGDGLADYTGELFF.

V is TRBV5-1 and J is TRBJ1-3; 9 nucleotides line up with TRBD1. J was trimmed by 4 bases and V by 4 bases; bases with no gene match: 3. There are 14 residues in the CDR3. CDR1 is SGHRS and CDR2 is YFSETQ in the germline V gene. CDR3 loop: CASSGGTGGNTIYF. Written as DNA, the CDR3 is TGCGCCAGCAGCGGCGGGACAGGGGGAAACACCATATATTTT.

CDR3 sequence reads: CASRGTFNTGELFF. CDR3 bases: TGCGCCAGCAGAGGGACTTTTAACACCGGGGAGCTGTTTTTT. The V call is TRBV10-2, the J call TRBJ2-2; possibly TRBD2 for D (6 bases). There are 14 residues in the CDR3. The ends were cut back, 6 bases at V and 2 bases at J, with 10 bases in the middle. The V gene's germline CDR1 is WSHSY and CDR2 SAAADI.

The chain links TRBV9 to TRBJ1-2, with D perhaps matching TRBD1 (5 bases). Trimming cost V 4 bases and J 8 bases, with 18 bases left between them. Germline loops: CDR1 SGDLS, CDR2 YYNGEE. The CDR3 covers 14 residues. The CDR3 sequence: CASSRLGRAQGYTF. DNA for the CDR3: TGTGCCAGCAGCCGCCTTGGCAGGGCTCAAGGCTACACCTTC.

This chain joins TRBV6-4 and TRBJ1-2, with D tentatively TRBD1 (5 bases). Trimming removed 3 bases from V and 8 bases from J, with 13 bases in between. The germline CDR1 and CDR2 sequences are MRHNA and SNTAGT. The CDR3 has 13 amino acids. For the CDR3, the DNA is TGTGCCAGCAGTGAAGGGTCAGGGCGAGGCTACACCTTC. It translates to CASSEGSGRGYTF.

The CDR3 loop reads CASSLEAGGAGYEQYF. CDR3 in DNA: TGTGCCAGCAGCTTAGAGGCAGGGGGCGCGGGGTACGAGCAGTACTTC. The chain combines TRBV7-2 with TRBJ2-7, with TRBD1 identical over 8 bases. CDR3 length equals 16 residues. Per germline, CDR1 SGHTA and CDR2 FQGNSA. Germline trimming cut 1 base from V and 4 bases from J; bases unmatched to any gene: 9.

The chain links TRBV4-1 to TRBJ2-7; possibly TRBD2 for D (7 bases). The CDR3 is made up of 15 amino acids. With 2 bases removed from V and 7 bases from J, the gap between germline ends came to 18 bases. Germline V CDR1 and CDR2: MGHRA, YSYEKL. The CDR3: CASSQLQGRAGEQYF. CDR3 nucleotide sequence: TGCGCCAGCAGCCAACTTCAGGGGAGAGCGGGGGAGCAGTACTTC.

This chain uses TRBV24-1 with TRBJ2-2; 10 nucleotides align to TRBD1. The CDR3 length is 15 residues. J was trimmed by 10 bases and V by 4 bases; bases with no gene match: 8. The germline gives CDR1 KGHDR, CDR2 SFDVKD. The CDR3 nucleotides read TGTGCCACCAGTGACTCCGGGACAGGGGTAGAGGAGCTGTTTTTT. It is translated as CATSDSGTGVEELFF.

This CDR3 is CASSLGQGVNTEAFF. The CDR3 coding sequence is TGTGCCAGCAGTCTTGGACAGGGGGTGAACACTGAAGCTTTCTTT. V usage is TRBV9 and J usage is TRBJ1-1, with 10 positions matching TRBD1. Looked up from germline, CDR1 is SGDLS and CDR2 is YYNGEE. The J segment lost 0 bases and the V segment lost 5 bases, leaving 4 bases of the junction unmatched. The CDR3 has 15 residues.

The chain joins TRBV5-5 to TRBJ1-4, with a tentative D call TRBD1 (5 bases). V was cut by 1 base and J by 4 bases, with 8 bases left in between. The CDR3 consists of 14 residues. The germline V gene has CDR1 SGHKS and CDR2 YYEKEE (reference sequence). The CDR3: CASSLTGFNEKLFF. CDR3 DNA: TGTGCCAGCAGCTTGACAGGATTTAATGAAAAACTGTTTTTT. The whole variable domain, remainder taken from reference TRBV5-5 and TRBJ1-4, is DAGVTQSPTHLIKTRGQQVTLRCSPISGHKSVSWYQQVLGQGPQFIFQYYEKEERGRGNFPDRFSARQFPNYSSELNVNALLLGDSALYLCASSLTGFNEKLFFGSGTQLSVL.

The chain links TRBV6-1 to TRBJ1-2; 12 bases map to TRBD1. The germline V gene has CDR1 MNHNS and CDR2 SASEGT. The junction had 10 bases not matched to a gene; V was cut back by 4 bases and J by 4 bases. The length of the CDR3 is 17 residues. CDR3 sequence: CASSGRDRGRLGYGYTF. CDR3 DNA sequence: TGTGCCAGCAGTGGCCGGGACAGGGGGCGGTTGGGCTATGGCTACACCTTC.

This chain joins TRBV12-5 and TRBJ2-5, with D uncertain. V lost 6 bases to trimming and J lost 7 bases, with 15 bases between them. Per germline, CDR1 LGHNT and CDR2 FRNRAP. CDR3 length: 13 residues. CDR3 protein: CASGPGVPGTQYF. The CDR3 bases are TGTGCTAGTGGCCCGGGTGTTCCGGGGACCCAGTACTTC.